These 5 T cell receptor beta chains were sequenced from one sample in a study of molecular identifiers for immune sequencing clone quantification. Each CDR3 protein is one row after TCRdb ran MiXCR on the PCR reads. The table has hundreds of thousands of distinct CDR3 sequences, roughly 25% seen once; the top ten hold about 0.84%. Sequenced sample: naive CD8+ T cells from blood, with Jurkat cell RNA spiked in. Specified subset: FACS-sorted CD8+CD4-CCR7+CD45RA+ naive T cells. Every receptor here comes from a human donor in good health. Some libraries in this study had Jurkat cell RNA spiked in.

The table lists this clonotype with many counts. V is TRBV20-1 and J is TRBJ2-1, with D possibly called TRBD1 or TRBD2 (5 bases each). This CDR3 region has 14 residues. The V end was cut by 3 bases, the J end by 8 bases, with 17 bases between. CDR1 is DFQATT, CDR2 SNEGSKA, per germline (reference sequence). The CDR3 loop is CSASGTREGYEQFF. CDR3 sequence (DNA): TGCAGTGCTAGTGGGACCCGCGAGGGGTATGAGCAGTTCTTC.

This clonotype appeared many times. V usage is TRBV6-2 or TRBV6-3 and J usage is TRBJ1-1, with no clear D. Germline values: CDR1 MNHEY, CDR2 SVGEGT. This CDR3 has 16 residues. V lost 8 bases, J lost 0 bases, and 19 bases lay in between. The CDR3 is CASLKPQQSMNTEAFF. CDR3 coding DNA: TGTGCCAGCCTCAAACCCCAACAGAGCATGAACACTGAAGCTTTCTTT.

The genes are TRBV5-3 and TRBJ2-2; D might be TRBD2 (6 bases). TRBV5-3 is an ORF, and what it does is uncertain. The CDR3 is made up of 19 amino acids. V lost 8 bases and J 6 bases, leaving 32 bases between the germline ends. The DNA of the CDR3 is TGTGCCAGCAGCGGGCCGACGGGCGACTTAGAAAGAGGTCCCGGGGAGCTGTTTTTT. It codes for CASSGPTGDLERGPGELFF.

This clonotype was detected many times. CDR3 sequence: CASSPWLAGTDTQYF. The CDR3 DNA reads as TGTGCCAGTAGTCCCTGGCTAGCGGGCACAGATACGCAGTATTTT. The chain recombines TRBV19 with TRBJ2-3; 7 bases map to TRBD2. V trimming: 5 bases; J trimming: 1 base; junction bases outside the gene matches: 6. The germline V gene has CDR1 LNHDA and CDR2 SQIVND (reference sequence). CDR3 length equals 15 residues. The complete variable domain, with remaining parts taken from reference TRBV19 and TRBJ2-3, reads DGGITQSPKYLFRKEGQNVTLSCEQNLNHDAMYWYRQDPGQGLRLIYYSQIVNDFQKGDIAEGYSVSREKKESFPLTVTSAQKNPTAFYLCASSPWLAGTDTQYFGPGTRLTVL.

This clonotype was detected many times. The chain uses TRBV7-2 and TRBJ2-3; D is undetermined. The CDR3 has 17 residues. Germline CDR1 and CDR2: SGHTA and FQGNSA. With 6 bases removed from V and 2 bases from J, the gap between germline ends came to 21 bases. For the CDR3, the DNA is TGTGCCAGCAGTCTCGAAAGGCCAGGATACGCCACAGATACGCAGTATTTT. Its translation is CASSLERPGYATDTQYF.